The 15 T cell receptor beta chains below all came from one sample that was sequenced in a study of T cell responses to AZD1222 COVID-19 vaccine listed by TCRdb under 2021. The meaning of the sample's time point label: baseline before first vaccination. Taken with the paper, the label for treatment or condition translates to: meningococcal conjugate vaccine given as trial control. The method behind the library was the immunoSEQ multiplex PCR assay. TCRdb holds this immuneACCESS table with in-frame rearrangements only. Some clones are missing; in checked studies, unresolved V genes explain under half, and the rest has no known cause. The sample yields 65,000 to 95,000 clones; roughly 94% were counted once. The top ten clones comprise around 7.1% of the sample. The sequenced sample was peripheral blood, obtained on day 0 of MenACWY control vaccination. The receptor set was obtained from an adult in good health.

The V call is TRBV19, the J call TRBJ1-4; D unresolved. V lost 7 bases to trimming and J lost 3 bases, with 9 bases between them. Looked up from germline, CDR1 is LNHDA and CDR2 is SQIVND (reference sequence). CDR3 length: 13 residues. The CDR3, as DNA: TGTGCCAGTAAATCGGCGGCTAATGAAAAACTGTTTTTT. It yields the protein CASKSAANEKLFF.

The chain uses TRBV4-3 and TRBJ2-1; 8 bases fit TRBD1. The CDR3 has 16 residues. The V segment lost 3 bases and the J segment 6 bases; nucleotides outside the gene matches: 10. Germline values: CDR1 LGHNA, CDR2 YSLEER. CDR3: CASSQARTGRGNEQFF. In nucleotides, the CDR3 is TGCGCCAGCAGCCAGGCCCGGACAGGGCGAGGCAATGAGCAGTTCTTC.

The chain links TRBV11-3 to TRBJ2-2; tentative D call: TRBD2 (7 bases). V lost 5 bases to trimming and J lost 3 bases, with 16 bases between them. The germline CDR1 and CDR2 sequences are SGHNT and YENEEA. CDR3 length: 16 residues. CDR3 DNA sequence: TGTGCCAGCAGCCCCTCCGAGGGGGGGGACACCGGGGAGCTGTTTTTT. Encoded protein: CASSPSEGGDTGELFF.

The chain joins TRBV12-3 or TRBV12-4 to TRBJ2-7; 7 nucleotides line up with TRBD2. The CDR3 is 13 amino acids. J lost 6 bases, V lost 5 bases, and 7 bases had no gene match. The CDR3 coding sequence is TGTGCCAGCAGTCGGGAGGCCGGGGGCGAGCAGTACTTC. Translated, it gives CASSREAGGEQYF.

The chain combines TRBV6-2 or TRBV6-3 with TRBJ2-7; no clear D. This CDR3 is 13 amino acids long. Germline V gene sequence: CDR1 MNHEY, CDR2 SVGEGT. The V end lost 4 bases, the J end lost 2 bases, and 9 bases lay between the germline ends. CDR3 sequence (DNA): TGTGCCAGCAGTTCGACGAGAACCTACGAGCAGTACTTC. Encoded protein: CASSSTRTYEQYF.

V is TRBV7-2 and J is TRBJ2-5, with D possibly being TRBD1 (6 bases). The CDR3 is 14 amino acids. Germline loops: CDR1 SGHTA, CDR2 FQGNSA. The V end lost 4 bases, the J end lost 7 bases, and 16 bases lay between the germline ends. The CDR3 sequence: CASSSGQIGGTQYF. Written as DNA, the CDR3 is TGTGCCAGCAGCTCAGGACAGATAGGAGGGACCCAGTACTTC.

The chain links TRBV10-2 to TRBJ2-1; 11 nucleotides agree with TRBD2. The V and J ends lost 3 bases and 12 bases, in that order; junction bases with no gene match: 4. This CDR3 region has 13 residues. Germline CDR1 is WSHSY and CDR2 is SAAADI. DNA of the CDR3: TGCGCCAGCAGTGATACTAGCGGGAGCAGGCAGTTCTTC. Its protein product is CASSDTSGSRQFF.

This chain connects TRBV7-2 to TRBJ1-4, with TRBD1 identical over 7 bases. The germline V gene has CDR1 SGHTA and CDR2 FQGNSA. J was trimmed by 2 bases and V by 5 bases; bases with no gene match: 14. The CDR3 is 18 residues long. The DNA for the CDR3 is TGTGCCAGCAGCCAGGGGGTCGGGATGGGAACGACTAATGAAAAACTGTTTTTT. As protein: CASSQGVGMGTTNEKLFF.

Only one count was recorded for this clone. The gene calls are TRBV2 and TRBJ1-4, with a possible D match to TRBD1 (6 bases). CDR1 and CDR2 (germline): SNHLY, FYNNEI. The germline V and J ends were trimmed by 2 bases and 4 bases, with 11 bases remaining between them. The CDR3 length is 15 residues. CDR3 region: CASSERGSDNEKLFF. The CDR3 DNA reads as TGTGCCAGCAGTGAAAGGGGGTCAGATAATGAAAAACTGTTTTTT.

The chain has TRBV29-1 and TRBJ1-5, with D possibly matching TRBD1 (6 bases). The CDR3 runs to 12 residues. V gave up 5 bases and J gave up 5 bases, with 10 bases separating them. Germline CDR1 is SQVTM and CDR2 is ANQGSEA. CDR3 nucleotides: TGCAGCGTTCGGGACACAGATCAGCCCCAGCATTTT. Its protein product is CSVRDTDQPQHF.

The V and J genes are TRBV30 and TRBJ2-1; the match to TRBD1 covers 9 bases. Germline V lookup: CDR1 GTSNPN, CDR2 SVGIG (reference sequence). CDR3 length: 13 residues. Trimming removed 5 bases from V and 4 bases from J; junction bases left unmatched: 3. The chain's CDR3 is CAWDRGFYNEQFF. The CDR3 nucleotides read TGTGCCTGGGACAGGGGGTTTTACAATGAGCAGTTCTTC.

CDR3 sequence reads: CSVVQGQETQYF. DNA of the CDR3: TGCAGCGTTGTACAGGGTCAAGAGACCCAGTACTTC. The chain recombines TRBV29-1 with TRBJ2-5; the D gene is possibly TRBD1 (6 bases). Between the trimmed V and J ends, which lost 4 bases and 2 bases, there was a span of 8 bases. The CDR3 extends over 12 amino acids. Germline V gives CDR1 SQVTM, CDR2 ANQGSEA.

The table lists this clone with a few counts. The chain recombines TRBV19 with TRBJ2-5, with D perhaps TRBD2 (6 bases). V dropped 5 bases and J dropped 2 bases, with 6 bases sitting between them. The CDR3 is 12 residues long. CDR1 LNHDA and CDR2 SQIVND come from the germline V gene (reference sequence). For the CDR3, the DNA is TGTGCCAGTAGTCGGGAGCAAGAGACCCAGTACTTC. Its translation: CASSREQETQYF. Supplemented by reference TRBV19 and TRBJ2-5, the full variable domain reads DGGITQSPKYLFRKEGQNVTLSCEQNLNHDAMYWYRQDPGQGLRLIYYSQIVNDFQKGDIAEGYSVSREKKESFPLTVTSAQKNPTAFYLCASSREQETQYFGPGTRLLVL.

This clone showed up just once. The gene calls are TRBV27 and TRBJ1-5, with 9 bases fitting TRBD1. Trimming cost V 7 bases and J 3 bases; bases outside gene matches: 13. CDR3 size: 17 residues. Germline values: CDR1 MNHEY, CDR2 SMNVEV (reference sequence). The CDR3 sequence: CASKLRGTGPANQPQHF. Written as DNA, the CDR3 is TGTGCCAGCAAATTACGTGGGACAGGGCCTGCCAATCAGCCCCAGCATTTT.

J is TRBJ1-1 and V is TRBV28, with 8 bases fitting TRBD1. Germline CDR1 is MDHEN and CDR2 is SYDVKM. The CDR3 spans 11 residues. Trimming removed 6 bases from V and 11 bases from J; junction bases left unmatched: 5. CDR3: CASSRTGRAFF. In DNA, the CDR3 is TGTGCCAGCAGCCGGACAGGGAGGGCTTTCTTT. Full variable domain (missing parts from reference TRBV28 and TRBJ1-1): DVKVTQSSRYLVKRTGEKVFLECVQDMDHENMFWYRQDPGLGLRLIYFSYDVKMKEKGDIPEGYSVSREKKERFSLILESASTNQTSMYLCASSRTGRAFFGQGTRLTVV.